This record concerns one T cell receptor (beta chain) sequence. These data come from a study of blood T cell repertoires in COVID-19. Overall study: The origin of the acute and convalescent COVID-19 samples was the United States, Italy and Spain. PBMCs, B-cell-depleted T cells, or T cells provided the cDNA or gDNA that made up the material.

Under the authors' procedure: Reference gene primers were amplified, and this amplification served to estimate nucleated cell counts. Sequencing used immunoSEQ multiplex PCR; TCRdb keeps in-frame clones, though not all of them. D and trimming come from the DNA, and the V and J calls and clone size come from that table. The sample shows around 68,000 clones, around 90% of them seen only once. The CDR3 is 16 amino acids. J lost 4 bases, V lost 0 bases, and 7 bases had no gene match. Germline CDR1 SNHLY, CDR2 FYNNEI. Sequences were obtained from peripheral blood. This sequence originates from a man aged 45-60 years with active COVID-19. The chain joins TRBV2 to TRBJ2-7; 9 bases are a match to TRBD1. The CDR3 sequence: CASSEAPRDRDYEQYF. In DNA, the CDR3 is TGTGCCAGCAGTGAAGCACCTAGGGACAGGGATTACGAGCAGTACTTC.